This TCR beta chain was documented in a study of identical twins. Study-level points and caveats: Rather than following the same donors, the conclusions depended on cross-sectional statistical analysis. The study found that models underestimated out-of-frame TCR alpha sharing in monozygotic twins.

V gave up 6 bases and J gave up 0 bases, with 12 bases separating them. Looked up from germline, CDR1 is SGHTA and CDR2 is FQGNSA. The length of the CDR3 is 15 residues. The table lists this clonotype with a few counts. Its target is not known. Each CDR3 protein gets one entry after TCRdb re-called the 5' RACE reads with MiXCR. The sample holds approximately 670,000 distinct CDR3 sequences, around 5.7% seen once. The chain carries TRBV7-2 and TRBJ2-1; D is possibly TRBD2 (6 bases). The origin of this receptor is a man aged 18 to 35 in good health. Sequenced sample: naive T cells sorted from blood. The CDR3 here is CASRKAGLSYNEQFF. CDR3 bases: TGTGCCAGCAGAAAAGCGGGCCTCTCCTACAATGAGCAGTTCTTC.